These T cell receptor beta chains were read from a single sample in a study of cytomegalovirus exposure and HLA in healthy donors. Clones were read by immunoSEQ multiplex PCR, and TCRdb kept only the in-frame ones, dropping some. This table has about 110,000 clones, roughly 84% appearing once. The sample was PBMCs. The source of these receptors is a woman younger than 30 in good health and CMV-seronegative. Each CDR3 is given with its conserved first and last residue. Each record gives: J gene, V gene, clone size, D gene, CDR3 DNA, CDR3 protein. D genes are given only for firm matches. A row's size may be missing; if present it is once, few, many or a size class.

>TRBJ2-7|TRBV5-4|.|.
TGTGCCAGCAGCTTGGGCCAGCCGGGTCGATATTCCTACGAGCAGTACTTC
CASSLGQPGRYSYEQYF
>TRBJ2-1|TRBV19|.|.
TGTGCCAGTAGTATAGTTGGACAGCTCCCCAATAGGCAGTTCTTC
CASSIVGQLPNRQFF
>TRBJ2-7|TRBV27|few|.
TGTGCCAGCTCAGGGGGGTCCTACGAGCAGTACTTC
CASSGGSYEQYF
>TRBJ1-5|TRBV28|few|TRBD1
TGTGCCAGCAGTTTTAGGGACAGGGGGACTTATAGCAATCAGCCCCAGCATTTT
CASSFRDRGTYSNQPQHF
>TRBJ1-6|TRBV5-1|.|.
TGCGCCAGCAGTGGGGACACTGATAATTCACCCCTCCACTTT
CASSGDTDNSPLHF
>TRBJ2-1|TRBV4-1|.|TRBD1
TGCGCCAGCAGCCACCCCCGGGACAGGGGAAACAATGAGCAGTTCTTC
CASSHPRDRGNNEQFF
>TRBJ2-7|TRBV6-5|.|.
TGTGCCAGCAGTTACGGGGGGACCGGAGGGTACGAGCAGTACTTC
CASSYGGTGGYEQYF
>TRBJ2-3|TRBV4-1|.|.
TGCGCCAGCAGCCAAGTCCAAGATACGCAGTATTTT
CASSQVQDTQYF
>TRBJ1-1|TRBV7-9|.|TRBD1
TGTGCCAGCAGCCCCCGAGACAGGGGACTGAACACTGAAGCTTTCTTT
CASSPRDRGLNTEAFF
>TRBJ1-1|TRBV7-9|.|.
TGTGCCAGCACCCCGAGGGACACTGAAGCTTTCTTT
CASTPRDTEAFF
>TRBJ2-1|TRBV11-1|.|.
TGTGCCAGCAGCGCAACTACCAATGAGCAGTTCTTC
CASSATTNEQFF
>TRBJ2-7|TRBV30|.|.
TGTGCCTGGAGTACATCCTACGAGCAGTACTTC
CAWSTSYEQYF
>TRBJ1-5|TRBV28|.|TRBD1
TGTGCCAGCAGTACGGAGACAGGGGGTAAGCATTTT
CASSTETGGKHF
>TRBJ2-3|TRBV5-6|.|.
TGTGCCAGCAGCTTTCTCCCGGGGGGCGGGACAGATACGCAGTATTTT
CASSFLPGGGTDTQYF
>TRBJ1-5|TRBV5-3|.|.
TGTGCCAGAAGCTTCTTTTCCGGACTGACTGCGAGGCAGCCCCAGCATTTT
CARSFFSGLTARQPQHF
>TRBJ2-3|TRBV6-5|once|TRBD1
TGTGCCACCCAGGACAGGGGTGGCACAGATACGCAGTATTTT
CATQDRGGTDTQYF
>TRBJ1-1|TRBV10-3|.|TRBD1
TGTGCCATCAGTGATCCGGGACAGCCACTAAACACTGAAGCTTTCTTT
CAISDPGQPLNTEAFF
>TRBJ2-6|TRBV5-4|.|TRBD1
TGTGCCAGCAGCTTAGGGGACAGTCTTTCTTTCGCTGGGGCCAACGTCCTGACTTTC
CASSLGDSLSFAGANVLTF
>TRBJ2-7|TRBV30|.|.
TGTGCCTGGAGTGTACAGTCTAGCTCCGAGCAGTACTTC
CAWSVQSSSEQYF